One sample yielded the 30 T cell receptor beta chains listed below, sequenced in a study of neurological immune-mediated disorders. One entry per CDR3 protein results from TCRdb running MiXCR on the 5' RACE reads. The sample contains about 59,000 distinct CDR3 sequences, roughly 3.5% of which appear only once. Sample: PBMCs. Receptors were obtained from a woman between 25 and 40 years old with multiple sclerosis.

This clonotype was picked up many times. V is TRBV20-1 and J is TRBJ1-2, with D uncertain. Trimming removed 4 bases from V and 4 bases from J, with 16 bases in between. The CDR3 covers 14 residues. CDR1 is DFQATT, CDR2 SNEGSKA, per germline (reference sequence). The CDR3 nucleotides are TGCAGTGCTATGCGGGGTTGGGAAGGCTATGGCTACACCTTC. It codes for CSAMRGWEGYGYTF.

Ten or more counts support this clonotype. The J gene is TRBJ2-1, the V gene TRBV5-1; 7 bases align to TRBD1. V trimming: 3 bases; J trimming: 5 bases; junction bases outside the gene matches: 8. The V gene's germline CDR1 is SGHRS and CDR2 YFSETQ. The CDR3 covers 15 residues. CDR3 in DNA: TGCGCCAGCAGCTCTCGACAGGGTTCTGACAATGAGCAGTTCTTC. It translates to CASSSRQGSDNEQFF.

The sample holds many counts of this clonotype. V is TRBV10-3 and J is TRBJ1-5; TRBD1 matches 7 bases. The CDR3 is 15 amino acids. Germline CDR1 is ENHRY and CDR2 is SYGVKD. The J segment lost 5 bases and the V segment lost 6 bases, leaving 10 bases of the junction unmatched. CDR3 bases: TGTGCCATCAGGGCATCGCAGGGGGTAGATCAGCCCCAGCATTTT. The encoded protein is CAIRASQGVDQPQHF.

This clonotype occurred many times. The chain has TRBV7-8 and TRBJ2-1, with D uncertain. The V end was cut by 5 bases, the J end by 0 bases, with 11 bases between. This CDR3 is built from 15 residues. Germline-derived CDR1 and CDR2 are SGHVS and FQNEAQ. CDR3: CASSGYGTSYNEQFF. Written as DNA, the CDR3 is TGTGCCAGCAGCGGTTACGGAACCTCCTACAATGAGCAGTTCTTC.

This clonotype has only a few counts. V and J are TRBV4-2 and TRBJ2-7, with 14 bases matching TRBD2. There are 16 residues in the CDR3. V shed 0 bases and J 8 bases; nucleotides not matched to a gene: 6. The germline gives CDR1 LGHNA, CDR2 YNFKEQ. The CDR3 sequence: CASSQDNRLAGGKQYF. The DNA for the CDR3 is TGTGCCAGCAGCCAAGATAACCGACTAGCGGGAGGGAAGCAGTACTTC.

This clonotype was seen at least ten times. The chain has TRBV5-1 and TRBJ1-2; maybe TRBD1 (6 bases). This CDR3 has 13 residues. Trimming cost V 0 bases and J 6 bases, with 9 bases left between them. Germline V gives CDR1 SGHRS, CDR2 YFSETQ. The CDR3 here is CASSLVAGDGYTF. The CDR3 region has the DNA TGCGCCAGCAGCTTGGTGGCAGGGGATGGCTACACCTTC.

For this clonotype: A much more abundant neighbour one base away suggests this may be a read error. V gene TRBV20-1 combines with J gene TRBJ2-3; TRBD2 agrees at 7 bases. Germline-derived CDR1 and CDR2 are DFQATT and SNEGSKA (reference sequence). This CDR3 is built from 16 residues. The V segment lost 3 bases and the J segment 4 bases; nucleotides outside the gene matches: 13. CDR3 sequence reads: CSASGRSRSPADTQYF. As DNA, the CDR3 is TGCAGTGCTAGCGGGAGGTCCAGGAGTCCGGCAGATACGCAGTATTTT.

This clonotype was seen at least ten times. This CDR3 reads CASSLGASPLHF. The CDR3 DNA reads as TGTGCCAGCAGTCTGGGGGCATCACCCCTCCACTTT. The V call is TRBV7-2, the J call TRBJ1-6; maybe TRBD1 (6 bases). This CDR3 is 12 amino acids long. CDR1 is SGHTA and CDR2 is FQGNSA in the germline V gene. V was pared by 6 bases and J by 10 bases, with 10 bases between.

This clonotype was detected many times. The genes are TRBV5-6 and TRBJ2-5; either TRBD1 or TRBD2 may supply D (5 bases each). V lost 3 bases and J 2 bases, leaving 17 bases between the germline ends. The CDR3 contains 16 residues. CDR1 is SGHDT, CDR2 YYEEEE, per germline. The CDR3: CASSSLGTTIQETQYF. The CDR3 DNA reads as TGTGCCAGCAGCTCTCTAGGGACGACGATTCAAGAGACCCAGTACTTC.

This clonotype was recorded at least ten times. The chain has TRBV20-1 and TRBJ1-5; 8 positions match TRBD1. The V segment lost 4 bases and the J segment 2 bases; nucleotides outside the gene matches: 4. The CDR3 runs to 14 residues. Germline V lookup: CDR1 DFQATT, CDR2 SNEGSKA (reference sequence). CDR3 loop: CSATDRDGNQPQHF. In nucleotides, the CDR3 is TGCAGTGCTACGGACAGGGATGGCAATCAGCCCCAGCATTTT.

CDR3: CASSPSGGETQYF. The DNA for the CDR3 is TGTGCCAGCTCACCCTCAGGAGGAGAGACCCAGTACTTC. The rearrangement links TRBV18 to TRBJ2-5; D is perhaps TRBD2 (5 bases). Germline values: CDR1 KGHSH, CDR2 LQKENI. CDR3 length: 13 amino acids. V gave up 3 bases and J gave up 4 bases, with 9 bases separating them.

This clonotype was recorded many times. The rearrangement uses TRBV7-9 and TRBJ2-1; D gene uncertain. The CDR3 totals 10 residues. Germline V gives CDR1 SEHNR, CDR2 FQNEAQ (reference sequence). V lost 8 bases and J 5 bases, leaving 4 bases between the germline ends. The CDR3: CASLDNEQFF. CDR3 sequence (DNA): TGTGCCAGCCTAGACAATGAGCAGTTCTTC.

At least ten counts were recorded for this clonotype. V usage is TRBV10-3 and J usage is TRBJ2-2; 8 bases align to TRBD1. This CDR3 is 14 amino acids long. V gave up 7 bases and J gave up 4 bases; unmatched junction bases: 5. CDR1 is ENHRY and CDR2 is SYGVKD in the germline V gene. CDR3 sequence (DNA): TGTGCCATCACCCAGGGGGCGCCCACCGGGGAGCTGTTTTTT. This gives the protein CAITQGAPTGELFF.

The sample holds many counts of this clonotype. The chain recombines TRBV28 with TRBJ2-1; 12 bases agree with TRBD2. Germline CDR1 is MDHEN and CDR2 is SYDVKM. The CDR3 extends over 15 amino acids. Trimming removed 5 bases from V and 8 bases from J; junction bases left unmatched: 7. CDR3 residues: CASSPPSGRADEQFF. Here the CDR3 DNA reads TGTGCCAGCAGTCCTCCTAGCGGGAGGGCCGATGAGCAGTTCTTC.

This clonotype appeared many times. The J gene is TRBJ2-2, the V gene TRBV15, with D hard to call. This CDR3 has 14 residues. Per germline, CDR1 LNHNV and CDR2 YYDKDF (reference sequence). The germline V and J ends were trimmed by 2 bases and 4 bases, with 8 bases remaining between them. The CDR3 is CATSRPGSTGELFF. The CDR3 nucleotides are TGTGCCACCAGCAGACCAGGCTCCACCGGGGAGCTGTTTTTT.

This clonotype was seen repeatedly, ten times or more. The chain links TRBV5-6 to TRBJ2-7; D unresolved. Per germline, CDR1 SGHDT and CDR2 YYEEEE. The V and J ends lost 1 base and 6 bases respectively, with 20 bases between them. CDR3 size: 16 residues. CDR3 in amino acids: CASSLNPSTRLSEQYF. The CDR3 bases are TGTGCCAGCAGCTTGAACCCGAGTACCCGACTGAGCGAGCAGTACTTC. Variable domain in full (rest from reference TRBV5-6 and TRBJ2-7): DAGVTQSPTHLIKTRGQQVTLRCSPKSGHDTVSWYQQALGQGPQFIFQYYEEEERQRGNFPDRFSGHQFPNYSSELNVNALLLGDSALYLCASSLNPSTRLSEQYFGPGTRLTVT.

This clonotype was counted many times. V gene TRBV5-4 combines with J gene TRBJ2-2; 9 nucleotides line up with TRBD1. V shed 4 bases and J 5 bases; nucleotides not matched to a gene: 6. The CDR3 has 15 amino acids. Looked up from germline, CDR1 is SGHNT and CDR2 is YYREEE (reference sequence). CDR3 region: CASSHRDRETGELFF. In DNA form, the CDR3 reads TGTGCCAGCAGCCACCGGGACAGGGAAACCGGGGAGCTGTTTTTT.

This clonotype came up many times. The V call is TRBV11-2, the J call TRBJ1-2, with a possible D match to TRBD1 (5 bases). V shed 3 bases and J shed 6 bases, with 5 bases lying between them. Germline V gives CDR1 SGHAT, CDR2 FQNNGV. The CDR3 has 11 residues. The CDR3 is CASSFRDGYTF. The CDR3 DNA is TGTGCCAGCAGCTTCAGGGATGGCTACACCTTC.

This clonotype was observed at least ten times. V and J are TRBV7-9 and TRBJ2-1; tentatively, D is TRBD1 (5 bases). V was clipped by 5 bases and J by 4 bases, with 18 bases between them. Germline assignment: CDR1 SEHNR and CDR2 FQNEAQ (reference sequence). The CDR3 extends over 16 amino acids. The CDR3 sequence is CASSHPGSRKYNEQFF. CDR3 nucleotides: TGTGCCAGCAGCCACCCAGGGTCTAGAAAATACAATGAGCAGTTCTTC.

The sample holds many counts of this clonotype. The chain recombines TRBV24-1 with TRBJ1-2, with D tentatively TRBD1 (6 bases). Trimming pared 6 bases from V and 7 bases from J, leaving 14 bases between. Per germline, CDR1 KGHDR and CDR2 SFDVKD. This CDR3 spans 13 amino acids. CDR3 bases: TGTGCCACCAGTAACAAACGGGGGGCTGGCTACACCTTC. Its protein product is CATSNKRGAGYTF.

The table lists this clonotype with many counts. V usage is TRBV5-1 and J usage is TRBJ1-1; D might be TRBD1 (5 bases). The CDR3 length is 15 residues. Trimming stripped 1 base from V and 0 bases from J, with 10 bases between. Germline CDR1 is SGHRS and CDR2 is YFSETQ. The CDR3 nucleotides read TGCGCCAGCAGCTTGTCTGCAGGGATGAACACTGAAGCTTTCTTT. This translates into CASSLSAGMNTEAFF. Full variable domain (missing parts from reference TRBV5-1 and TRBJ1-1): KAGVTQTPRYLIKTRGQQVTLSCSPISGHRSVSWYQQTPGQGLQFLFEYFSETQRNKGNFPGRFSGRQFSNSRSEMNVSTLELGDSALYLCASSLSAGMNTEAFFGQGTRLTVV.

This clonotype appeared many times. V usage is TRBV6-1 and J usage is TRBJ1-5, with D possibly TRBD1 on 6 matching bases. Germline CDR1 and CDR2: MNHNS and SASEGT. The CDR3 length is 12 residues. Trimming took 8 bases from V and 4 from J, leaving 9 bases between them. The DNA of the CDR3 is TGTGCCAGCGGGACAAATAATCAGCCCCAGCATTTT. It encodes CASGTNNQPQHF.

This clonotype was picked up many times. The gene calls are TRBV20-1 and TRBJ1-1, with D unclear. This CDR3 has 13 residues. The V end lost 4 bases, the J end lost 1 base, and 10 bases lay between the germline ends. Germline assignment: CDR1 DFQATT and CDR2 SNEGSKA (reference sequence). The CDR3 DNA reads TGCAGTGCTATAGGGTCCGGGAACACTGAAGCTTTCTTT. Translation gives CSAIGSGNTEAFF.

For this clonotype: A read error may be the cause here, since a much bigger clone is one base away. The DNA of the CDR3 is TGTGTCAGCAGTCCACCTTTGGAGCCCCAGAATTTT. This gives the protein CVSSPPLEPQNF. The chain couples TRBV28 to TRBJ1-5; no definite D call. CDR1 and CDR2 (germline): MDHEN, SYDVKM. CDR3 length: 12 amino acids.

The sample holds many counts of this clonotype. The rearrangement joins TRBV9 to TRBJ2-7, with D perhaps TRBD1 or TRBD2 (6 bases each). Germline V gene sequence: CDR1 SGDLS, CDR2 YYNGEE. This CDR3 is built from 14 residues. V dropped 0 bases and J dropped 0 bases, with 7 bases sitting between them. CDR3 sequence (DNA): TGTGCCAGCAGCGTAGCGGGGGCCTCCTACGAGCAGTACTTC. Translating gives CASSVAGASYEQYF.

This clonotype was recorded many times. The gene calls are TRBV20-1 and TRBJ2-7; D is possibly TRBD1 or TRBD2 (6 bases each). Germline V gene sequence: CDR1 DFQATT, CDR2 SNEGSKA (reference sequence). V gave up 6 bases and J gave up 4 bases, with 13 bases separating them. The CDR3 is made up of 12 amino acids. The CDR3 DNA sequence: TGCAGTGCACCGGGGGCCGGTTACGAGCAGTACTTC. Its translation: CSAPGAGYEQYF.

This clonotype was found a few times. The chain's CDR3 is CASVEGTGGGETQYF. Written as DNA, the CDR3 is TGCGCCAGCGTTGAAGGGACAGGGGGAGGAGAGACCCAGTACTTC. V is TRBV5-1 and J is TRBJ2-5; 11 bases agree with TRBD1. The germline V gene has CDR1 SGHRS and CDR2 YFSETQ. With 7 bases clipped from V and 4 bases from J, the junction kept 9 bases outside the gene matches. There are 15 residues in the CDR3.

This clonotype was seen ten or more times. This chain links TRBV7-3 with TRBJ2-5, with 9 bases that match TRBD1. The CDR3 loop spans 15 amino acids. From germline, CDR1 is SGHTA and CDR2 FQGTGA. The J segment lost 5 bases and the V segment lost 5 bases, leaving 9 bases of the junction unmatched. The CDR3 reads CASSPGTGSGETQYF. The CDR3 coding sequence is TGTGCCAGCAGCCCGGGGACAGGGAGTGGGGAGACCCAGTACTTC.

CDR3 sequence reads: CAVAGDRGMIGSNQPQNF. The CDR3 DNA reads TGTGCCGTCGCCGGGGACAGGGGAATGATCGGAAGCAATCAGCCCCAGAATTTT. The chain links TRBV21-1 to TRBJ1-5; TRBD1, the table's D call, lacks a check against the DNA. TRBV21-1 is noted as a pseudogene. The CDR3 has 18 residues.

This clonotype was counted many times. This chain uses TRBV5-6 with TRBJ2-1, with TRBD2 identical over 10 bases. This CDR3 has 16 amino acids. Germline V lookup: CDR1 SGHDT, CDR2 YYEEEE. Trimming cost V 2 bases and J 0 bases; bases outside gene matches: 2. The chain's CDR3 is CASSFERGGSYNEQFF. The CDR3, as DNA: TGTGCCAGCAGCTTTGAGCGGGGGGGCTCCTACAATGAGCAGTTCTTC.